This TCR beta chain was retrieved from a study of blood T cell repertoires in COVID-19. Study details: From the United States, Italy and Spain came samples of acute and convalescent COVID-19.

This CDR3 has 15 amino acids. V was cut by 6 bases and J by 8 bases, with 19 bases left in between. Looked up from germline, CDR1 is MDHEN and CDR2 is SYDVKM. Libraries were prepared by immunoSEQ multiplex PCR; TCRdb keeps only in-frame clonotypes and omits some of them. The table has 400,000 or so clones, approximately 87% seen once. The receptor comes from a man between 35 and 55 years old in a cohort exposed to, infected with or recovered from COVID-19 (not recorded which). Sequencing was performed on PBMCs or T cells enriched from blood (not recorded which). The chain employs TRBV28 and TRBJ1-4; unclear D gene. CDR3 bases: TGTGCCAGCAGCCGAAGACGGGGAGTAGGCGAAAAACTGTTTTTT. Translated, it gives CASSRRRGVGEKLFF.